The clone carrying this TCR beta chain was observed many times. Its antigen remains unidentified. The data originate from a study of T cells in Graves' hyperthyroidism and ophthalmopathy. The germline gives CDR1 SNHLY, CDR2 FYNNEI. This CDR3 comprises 15 residues. Unmatched junction bases numbered 12, after V lost 10 bases and J lost 6 bases. Amplification of TCR beta CDR3 regions used RNA as the template. HTBI primers were used for first-round RT-PCR of the TCR CDR3. TCRdb called the multiplex PCR reads again in MiXCR, with one record for every CDR3 protein. The table shows more than 500,000 distinct CDR3 sequences, with more than 15% occurring only once. An approximately 9.8 ml volume of fresh peripheral blood provided the PBMCs. General study results and limits: The model made its ophthalmopathy prediction, and onset followed a median about 5.9 months later. Ophthalmopathy and stable hyperthyroidism were separated by a 13 V-J model. Blood also showed most of the thyroid clonotypes that were expanded above 0.001.

The sample comprised blood. V and J are TRBV2 and TRBJ2-1, with 10 bases that match TRBD2. This clonotype was obtained from a woman between 25 and 40 years old with Graves' ophthalmopathy. CDR3 DNA: TGTGCCACCAGCCGTGGGGCTAGCGGGAGCAATGAGCAGTTCTTC. The encoded protein is CATSRGASGSNEQFF.